A single sample gave rise to the 28 T cell receptor beta chains below, sequenced in a study of early T cells in non-severe SARS-CoV-2 infection. TCRdb independently ran MiXCR on the 5' RACE reads; one entry per CDR3 protein. Of about 39,000 distinct CDR3 sequences listed, roughly 7.1% are singletons. Sequencing input: whole blood. The receptor source for this set is an adult who was a healthcare worker with PCR-confirmed SARS-CoV-2 infection or an uninfected control (not recorded which).

This clonotype was recorded at least ten times. The chain couples TRBV14 to TRBJ2-5; tentatively, D is TRBD2 (7 bases). The germline CDR1 and CDR2 sequences are SGHDN and FVKESK. The CDR3 loop spans 16 amino acids. With 1 base removed from V and 4 bases from J, the gap between germline ends came to 16 bases. The CDR3 loop is CASSQASGKGGETQYF. The CDR3 nucleotides read TGTGCCAGCAGCCAAGCTAGCGGAAAAGGGGGAGAGACCCAGTACTTC.

The chain links TRBV6-2 or TRBV6-3 to TRBJ1-6; no clear D. This CDR3 contains 15 residues. CDR1 is MNHEY, CDR2 SVGEGT, per germline. The ends were cut back, 4 bases at V and 10 bases at J, with 17 bases in the middle. CDR3 residues: CASSSPPYGSSPLHF. In DNA, the CDR3 is TGTGCCAGCAGTTCCCCACCATACGGATCATCACCCCTCCACTTT.

CDR3 region: CSVVRMDTIYF. CDR3 nucleotide sequence: TGCAGCGTTGTCAGGATGGACACCATATATTTT. The rearrangement uses TRBV29-1 and TRBJ1-3, with no clear D. Germline V gene sequence: CDR1 SQVTM, CDR2 ANQGSEA. Trimming left V 4 bases short and J 8 bases short, with 9 bases between. The CDR3 is 11 residues long.

This clonotype was seen many times. The chain carries TRBV5-1 and TRBJ1-6; no clear D. This CDR3 is built from 15 residues. Germline-derived CDR1 and CDR2 are SGHRS and YFSETQ. V lost 4 bases and J 2 bases, leaving 10 bases between the germline ends. The DNA of the CDR3 is TGCGCCAGCAGCACCGACGGTCCCTATAATTCACCCCTCCACTTT. The encoded protein is CASSTDGPYNSPLHF. The entire variable domain, with the rest obtained from reference TRBV5-1 and TRBJ1-6, is as follows: KAGVTQTPRYLIKTRGQQVTLSCSPISGHRSVSWYQQTPGQGLQFLFEYFSETQRNKGNFPGRFSGRQFSNSRSEMNVSTLELGDSALYLCASSTDGPYNSPLHFGNGTRLTVT.

This clonotype came up many times. The chain uses TRBV18 and TRBJ2-5, with no clear D. The CDR3 is made up of 11 amino acids. Trimming took 10 bases from V and 5 from J, leaving 11 bases between them. Germline V gene sequence: CDR1 KGHSH, CDR2 LQKENI. CDR3 region: CATAASETQYF. CDR3 coding DNA: TGTGCCACCGCAGCCTCGGAGACCCAGTACTTC.

V and J are TRBV5-4 and TRBJ2-3, with TRBD2 matching over 11 bases. The V gene end was trimmed by 4 bases and the J gene end by 2 bases; junction bases not matched to a gene: 6. Per germline, CDR1 SGHNT and CDR2 YYREEE (reference sequence). This CDR3 is 16 amino acids long. Here the CDR3 reads CASSHTSGGLTDTQYF. CDR3 in DNA: TGTGCCAGCAGCCATACTAGCGGGGGCCTCACAGATACGCAGTATTTT.

In its sample, this clonotype was seen a few times. The chain carries TRBV6-1 and TRBJ2-3; 9 bases align to TRBD2. The CDR3 totals 15 residues. With V trimmed by 4 bases and J by 4 bases, 6 bases remained unmatched. Germline V CDR1 and CDR2: MNHNS, SASEGT. The CDR3 protein is CASSGTSVGADTQYF. Written as DNA, the CDR3 is TGTGCCAGCAGTGGGACTAGCGTCGGGGCAGATACGCAGTATTTT.

The chain recombines TRBV7-3 with TRBJ2-2; no clear D gene. Trimming cost V 0 bases and J 6 bases, with 5 bases left between them. Germline-derived CDR1 and CDR2 are SGHTA and FQGTGA. The CDR3 sequence is 13 residues long. In DNA, the CDR3 is TGTGCCAGCAGCTTAACTTCCCCCGGGGAGCTGTTTTTT. Protein sequence: CASSLTSPGELFF. Full variable domain (remainder filled in from reference TRBV7-3 and TRBJ2-2): GAGVSQTPSNKVTEKGKYVELRCDPISGHTALYWYRQSLGQGPEFLIYFQGTGAADDSGLPNDRFFAVRPEGSVSTLKIQRTERGDSAVYLCASSLTSPGELFFGEGSRLTVL.

The chain links TRBV2 to TRBJ1-2; 7 bases agree with TRBD1. This CDR3 has 13 amino acids. The V segment lost 6 bases and the J segment 0 bases; nucleotides outside the gene matches: 1. CDR1 is SNHLY, CDR2 FYNNEI, per germline. The CDR3, as DNA: TGTGCCAGCAGAGGGACAGCTAACTATGGCTACACCTTC. Translated: CASRGTANYGYTF.

This clonotype was detected ten times or more. The chain has TRBV2 and TRBJ2-6; no reliable D call. V was clipped by 8 bases and J by 2 bases, with 10 bases between them. From germline, CDR1 is SNHLY and CDR2 FYNNEI. The CDR3 extends over 14 amino acids. The CDR3, as DNA: TGTGCCAGCCTATGGAACCCTGGGGCCAACGTCCTGACTTTC. Its translation: CASLWNPGANVLTF.

This clonotype was counted only a few times. V gene TRBV11-2 combines with J gene TRBJ2-3, with 8 bases lining up with TRBD1. The length of the CDR3 is 16 residues. Unmatched junction bases numbered 6, after V lost 4 bases and J lost 0 bases. Germline V gene lookup returns CDR1 SGHAT and CDR2 FQNNGV. CDR3 in amino acids: CASSSWGQVSTDTQYF. In nucleotides, the CDR3 is TGTGCCAGCAGCTCCTGGGGACAGGTTAGCACAGATACGCAGTATTTT.

CDR3 amino acids: CASSFSAGDSLETQYF. CDR3 sequence (DNA): TGTGCCAGCAGTTTTTCAGCGGGGGACTCCTTAGAGACCCAGTACTTC. J is TRBJ2-5 and V is TRBV28; 8 bases align to TRBD2. J was trimmed by 4 bases and V by 3 bases; bases with no gene match: 10. Germline assignment: CDR1 MDHEN and CDR2 SYDVKM. The CDR3 has 16 residues.

In this sample, this clonotype turned up a few times. The gene calls are TRBV27 and TRBJ1-2; 9 bases are a match to TRBD1. The CDR3 is made up of 14 amino acids. V trimming: 8 bases; J trimming: 9 bases; junction bases outside the gene matches: 13. In germline, CDR1 is MNHEY, CDR2 SMNVEV (reference sequence). As DNA, the CDR3 is TGTGCCAGCCAGCATACAGGGGGCGCCGGAAGCTACACCTTC. It specifies CASQHTGGAGSYTF.

This clonotype was seen more than once but under ten times. V and J are TRBV5-1 and TRBJ2-1, with 10 nucleotides matching TRBD2. The CDR3 is made up of 18 amino acids. CDR1 is SGHRS, CDR2 YFSETQ, per germline. The trim removed 2 bases at V and 0 bases at J, leaving 8 bases unmatched. Here the CDR3 DNA reads TGCGCCAGCAGCTTATCAGCTAGCGGGAGTAGCTCCTACAATGAGCAGTTCTTC. Protein sequence: CASSLSASGSSSYNEQFF.

This clonotype was counted a few times. The rearrangement links TRBV3-1 to TRBJ2-5, with a possible D match to TRBD1 (6 bases). The CDR3 is 13 amino acids. V was shortened by 3 bases and J by 10 bases, with 15 bases between the two germline ends. Germline lookup yields CDR1 LGHDT and CDR2 YNNKEL (reference sequence). The CDR3 here is CASSHHRVLGQYF. The CDR3 coding sequence is TGTGCCAGCAGCCACCACAGGGTCCTTGGCCAGTACTTC.

This clonotype was seen at least ten times. CDR3 DNA: TGTGCCAGCAGCCAAGTTCGCGAGACCCAGTACTTC. This translates into CASSQVRETQYF. The chain links TRBV3-1 to TRBJ2-5; D gene uncertain. Per germline, CDR1 LGHDT and CDR2 YNNKEL (reference sequence). The CDR3 loop spans 12 amino acids. The germline V and J ends were trimmed by 1 base and 5 bases, with 5 bases remaining between them.

The chain combines TRBV4-2 with TRBJ1-2; 7 bases align to TRBD1. The CDR3 has 17 amino acids. Trimming took 1 base from V and 1 from J; bases not matched to a gene: 9. Germline values: CDR1 LGHNA, CDR2 YNFKEQ. CDR3 in amino acids: CASSQVVSRGSNYGYTF. CDR3 sequence (DNA): TGTGCCAGCAGCCAAGTCGTAAGCAGGGGGAGTAACTATGGCTACACCTTC.

A few counts support this clonotype. The CDR3 reads CASSIPGTDTGELFF. In DNA, the CDR3 is TGTGCCAGCAGCATACCCGGGACTGACACCGGGGAGCTGTTTTTT. The chain joins TRBV7-9 to TRBJ2-2, with D possibly TRBD2 on 6 matching bases. CDR3 length: 15 amino acids. Germline CDR1 and CDR2: SEHNR and FQNEAQ (reference sequence). V shed 5 bases and J shed 3 bases, with 13 bases lying between them.

This clonotype has a handful of counts. The CDR3 DNA sequence: TGCGCCACCATCTCAGGGGATGGCTACACCTTC. It is translated as CATISGDGYTF. V gene TRBV5-1 combines with J gene TRBJ1-2, with D perhaps matching TRBD1 (6 bases). The ends were cut back, 9 bases at V and 6 bases at J, with 12 bases in the middle. The CDR3 extends over 11 amino acids. CDR1 is SGHRS, CDR2 YFSETQ, per germline.

This clonotype has more than one count but fewer than ten. J is TRBJ1-6 and V is TRBV9, with D perhaps matching TRBD1 (5 bases). CDR3 size: 15 residues. The germline V gene encodes CDR1 SGDLS and CDR2 YYNGEE. Trimming removed 0 bases at V and 7 bases at J, with 11 bases between. CDR3 DNA sequence: TGTGCCAGCAGCGTAGGGCAGGGCGAGAATTCACCCCTCCACTTT. Protein product: CASSVGQGENSPLHF.

CDR3 nucleotide sequence: TGTGCCAGCAGCGGACTGCTAATTTATGGCTACACCTTC. It specifies CASSGLLIYGYTF. The chain recombines TRBV9 with TRBJ1-2, with unresolved D. In germline, CDR1 is SGDLS, CDR2 YYNGEE. The CDR3 extends over 13 amino acids. Trimming shortened V by 3 bases and J by 5 bases, and 11 bases separated the two germline ends.

This clonotype has just a few counts. This sequence joins TRBV7-3 and TRBJ1-6; 7 nucleotides align to TRBD1. V shed 5 bases, J shed 9 bases, and the junction held 7 bases outside the gene matches. The CDR3 has 14 residues. Germline CDR1 and CDR2: SGHTA and FQGTGA. DNA of the CDR3: TGTGCCAGCAGCACGACAGGGACTGGTTCACCCCTCCACTTT. Translation: CASSTTGTGSPLHF.

This chain connects TRBV4-1 to TRBJ1-5; D remains ambiguous. Germline V gene data show CDR1 as MGHRA and CDR2 as YSYEKL. Trimming shortened V by 4 bases and J by 1 base, and 14 bases separated the two germline ends. The CDR3 contains 16 residues. This chain's CDR3 is CASSLEASRSNQPQHF. The CDR3 nucleotides read TGCGCCAGCAGCCTTGAGGCATCTAGAAGCAATCAGCCCCAGCATTTT.

This clonotype was seen ten or more times. The rearrangement joins TRBV6-2 or TRBV6-3 to TRBJ1-5; tentatively, D is TRBD1 (5 bases). V lost 6 bases, J lost 10 bases, and 16 bases lay in between. Per germline, CDR1 MNHEY and CDR2 SVGEGT. The CDR3 extends over 13 amino acids. The CDR3 here is CASSLTGGGPQHF. The CDR3 DNA is TGTGCCAGCAGCCTGACGGGGGGAGGACCCCAGCATTTT.

The genes are TRBV12-3 or TRBV12-4 and TRBJ1-1; D call uncertain. This CDR3 has 14 residues. Trimming cost V 5 bases and J 3 bases, with 13 bases left between them. The CDR3 nucleotides read TGTGCCAGCAGTCAAACGAGGGAGGACACTGAAGCTTTCTTT. Translated: CASSQTREDTEAFF.

In its sample, this clonotype was seen a few times. The chain couples TRBV7-8 to TRBJ2-7, with D tentatively TRBD1 (6 bases). CDR3 size: 16 residues. The V end lost 1 base, the J end lost 1 base, and 14 bases lay between the germline ends. Germline V gene data show CDR1 as SGHVS and CDR2 as FQNEAQ. CDR3 protein: CASSLVGDIKSYEQYF. CDR3 coding DNA: TGTGCCAGCAGCTTAGTAGGGGACATAAAATCCTACGAGCAGTACTTC.

This clonotype was detected ten times or more. The chain is built from TRBV10-2 and TRBJ1-3; a weak D match, TRBD1 (6 bases). Germline lookup yields CDR1 WSHSY and CDR2 SAAADI. This CDR3 spans 16 amino acids. Trimming cost V 3 bases and J 1 base, with 13 bases left between them. The CDR3 coding sequence is TGCGCCAGCAGTGACCCACAGGGAACGTCTGGAAACACCATATATTTT. This codes for CASSDPQGTSGNTIYF.

This clonotype came up many times. The chain is built from TRBV4-1 and TRBJ1-1, with D uncertain. CDR1 MGHRA and CDR2 YSYEKL come from the germline V gene. The CDR3 length is 14 residues. Trimming cost V 1 base and J 0 bases, with 6 bases left between them. CDR3 protein: CASSQGLVNTEAFF. The CDR3 bases are TGCGCCAGCAGCCAAGGCCTCGTGAACACTGAAGCTTTCTTT.